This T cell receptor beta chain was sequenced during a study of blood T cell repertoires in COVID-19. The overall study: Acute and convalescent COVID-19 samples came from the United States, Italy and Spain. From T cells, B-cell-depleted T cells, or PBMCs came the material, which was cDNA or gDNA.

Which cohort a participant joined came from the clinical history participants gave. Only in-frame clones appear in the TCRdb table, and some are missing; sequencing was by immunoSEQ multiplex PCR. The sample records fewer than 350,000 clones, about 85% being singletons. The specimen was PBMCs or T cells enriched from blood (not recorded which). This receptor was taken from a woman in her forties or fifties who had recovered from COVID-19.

As DNA, the CDR3 is TGCGCCAGCAGCCAAGAAGGGAGGTCCCAAGAGACCCAGTACTTC. This gives the protein CASSQEGRSQETQYF. This chain uses TRBV4-1 with TRBJ2-5, with a possible D match to TRBD2 (6 bases). V was shortened by 0 bases and J by 1 base, with 9 bases between the two germline ends. Germline CDR1 MGHRA, CDR2 YSYEKL. This CDR3 contains 15 residues.